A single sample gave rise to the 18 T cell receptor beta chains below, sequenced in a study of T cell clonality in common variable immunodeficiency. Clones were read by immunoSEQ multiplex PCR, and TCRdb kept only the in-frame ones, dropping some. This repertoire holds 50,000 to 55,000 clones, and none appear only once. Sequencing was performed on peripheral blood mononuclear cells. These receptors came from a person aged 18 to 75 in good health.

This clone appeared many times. The CDR3 DNA, read in part, is TGCAGTGCTAGACGCGTGAGCGACTACGAG. It yields the protein CSARRVSDYE. The complete CDR3 protein is CSARRVSDYEQYF. This chain links TRBV20-1 with TRBJ2-7; D is unclear. Read data end 3 residues before the CDR3 end; the end is taken from the germline J gene. V shed 2 bases and J shed 3 bases, with 11 bases lying between them. Germline V gene sequence: CDR1 DFQATT, CDR2 SNEGSKA (reference sequence). The CDR3 consists of 13 residues.

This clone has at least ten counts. CDR3 amino acids: CASSIGHRSSYNSPLHF. The covered CDR3 bases are TGTGCCAGTAGTATAGGACACAGGAGCTCCTATAATTCACCC. This chain uses TRBV19 with TRBJ1-6; tentatively, D is TRBD1 (5 bases). The observed sequence ends 3 residues before the CDR3 terminus, with the missing tail filled in from the germline J gene. The CDR3 extends over 17 amino acids. The germline gives CDR1 LNHDA, CDR2 SQIVND (reference sequence). Trimming took 1 base from V and 0 from J, leaving 10 bases between them.

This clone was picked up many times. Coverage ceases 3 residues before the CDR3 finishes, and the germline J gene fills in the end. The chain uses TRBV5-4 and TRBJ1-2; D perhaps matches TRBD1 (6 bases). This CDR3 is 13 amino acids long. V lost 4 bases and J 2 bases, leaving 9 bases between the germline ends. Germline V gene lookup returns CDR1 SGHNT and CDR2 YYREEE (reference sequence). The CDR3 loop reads CASSPTGNYGYTF. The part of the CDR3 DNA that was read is TGTGCCAGCAGCCCAACAGGGAACTATGGC.

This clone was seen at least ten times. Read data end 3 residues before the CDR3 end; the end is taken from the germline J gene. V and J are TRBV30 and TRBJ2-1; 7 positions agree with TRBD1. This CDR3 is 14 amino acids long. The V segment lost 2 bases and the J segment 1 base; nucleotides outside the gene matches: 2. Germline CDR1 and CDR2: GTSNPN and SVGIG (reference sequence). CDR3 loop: CAWSQGVSYNEQFF. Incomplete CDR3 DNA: TGTGCCTGGAGTCAGGGGGTTTCCTACAATGAG.

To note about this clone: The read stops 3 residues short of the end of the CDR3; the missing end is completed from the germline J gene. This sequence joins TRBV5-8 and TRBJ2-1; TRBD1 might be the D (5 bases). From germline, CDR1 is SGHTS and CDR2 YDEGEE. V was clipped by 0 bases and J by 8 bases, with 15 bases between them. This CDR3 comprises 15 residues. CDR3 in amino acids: CASSLVWGTNHEQFF. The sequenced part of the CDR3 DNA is TGTGCCAGCAGCTTGGTTTGGGGCACTAATCATGAG.

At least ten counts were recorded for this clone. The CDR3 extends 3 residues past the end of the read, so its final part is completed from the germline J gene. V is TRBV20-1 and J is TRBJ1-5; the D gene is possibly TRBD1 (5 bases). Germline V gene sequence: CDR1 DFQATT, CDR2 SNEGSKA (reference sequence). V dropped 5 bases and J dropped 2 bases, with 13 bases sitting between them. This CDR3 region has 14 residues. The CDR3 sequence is CSAGFGGGNQPQHF. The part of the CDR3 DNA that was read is TGCAGTGCTGGCTTTGGGGGGGGCAATCAGCCC.

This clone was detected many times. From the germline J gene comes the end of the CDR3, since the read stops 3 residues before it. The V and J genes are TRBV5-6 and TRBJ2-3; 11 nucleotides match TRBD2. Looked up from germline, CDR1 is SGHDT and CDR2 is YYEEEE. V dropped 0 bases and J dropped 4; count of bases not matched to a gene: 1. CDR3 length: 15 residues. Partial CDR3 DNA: TGTGCCAGCAGCTTGGTTAGCGGGGGGGCAGATACG. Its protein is CASSLVSGGADT. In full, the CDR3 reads CASSLVSGGADTQYF.

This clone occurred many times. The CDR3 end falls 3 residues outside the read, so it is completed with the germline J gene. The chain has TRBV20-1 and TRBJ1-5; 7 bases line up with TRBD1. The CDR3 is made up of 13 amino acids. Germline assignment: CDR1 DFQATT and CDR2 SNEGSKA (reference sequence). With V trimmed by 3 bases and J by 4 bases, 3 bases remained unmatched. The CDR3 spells CSASGTANQPQHF. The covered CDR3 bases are TGCAGTGCTAGTGGGACAGCAAATCAGCCC.

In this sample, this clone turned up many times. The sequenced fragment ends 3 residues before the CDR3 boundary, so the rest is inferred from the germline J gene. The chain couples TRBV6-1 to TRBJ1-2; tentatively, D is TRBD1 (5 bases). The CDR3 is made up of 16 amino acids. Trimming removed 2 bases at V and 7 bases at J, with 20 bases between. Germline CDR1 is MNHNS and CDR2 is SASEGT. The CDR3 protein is CASSELSVGGWSGYTF. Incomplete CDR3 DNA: TGTGCCAGCAGTGAATTGTCGGTGGGGGGATGGTCTGGC.

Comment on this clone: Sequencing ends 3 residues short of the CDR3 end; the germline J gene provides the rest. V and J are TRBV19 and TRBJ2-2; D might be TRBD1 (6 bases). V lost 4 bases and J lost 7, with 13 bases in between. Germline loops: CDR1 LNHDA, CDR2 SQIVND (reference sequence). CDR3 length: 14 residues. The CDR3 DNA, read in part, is TGTGCCAGTAGTAGCCAGGGGACGTTCGGGGAG. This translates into CASSSQGTFGE. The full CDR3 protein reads CASSSQGTFGELFF.

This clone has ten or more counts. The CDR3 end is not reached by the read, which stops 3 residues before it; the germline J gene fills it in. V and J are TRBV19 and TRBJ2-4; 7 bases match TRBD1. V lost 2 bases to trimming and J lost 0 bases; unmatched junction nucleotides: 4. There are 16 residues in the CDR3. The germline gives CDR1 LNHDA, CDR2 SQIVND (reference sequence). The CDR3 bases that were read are TGTGCCAGTAGTATATATCAGGGGGTAGCCAAAAACATT. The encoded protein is CASSIYQGVAKNI. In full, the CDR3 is CASSIYQGVAKNIQYF.

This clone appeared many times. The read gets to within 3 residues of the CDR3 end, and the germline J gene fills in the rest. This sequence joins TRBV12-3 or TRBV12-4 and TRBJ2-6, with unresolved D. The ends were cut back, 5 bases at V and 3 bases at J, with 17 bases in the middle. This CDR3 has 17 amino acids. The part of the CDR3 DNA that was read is TGTGCCAGCAGTCTAATTGCTGGTACGGGTGGGGCCAACGTC. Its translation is CASSLIAGTGGANV. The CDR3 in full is CASSLIAGTGGANVLTF.

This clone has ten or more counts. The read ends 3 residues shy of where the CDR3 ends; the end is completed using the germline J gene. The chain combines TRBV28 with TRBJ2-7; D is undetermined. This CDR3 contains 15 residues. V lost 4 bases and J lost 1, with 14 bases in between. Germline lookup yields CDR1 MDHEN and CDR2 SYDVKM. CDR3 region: CASSSPGSGSYEQYF. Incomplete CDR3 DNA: TGTGCCAGCAGTTCCCCCGGGTCCGGTTCCTACGAG.

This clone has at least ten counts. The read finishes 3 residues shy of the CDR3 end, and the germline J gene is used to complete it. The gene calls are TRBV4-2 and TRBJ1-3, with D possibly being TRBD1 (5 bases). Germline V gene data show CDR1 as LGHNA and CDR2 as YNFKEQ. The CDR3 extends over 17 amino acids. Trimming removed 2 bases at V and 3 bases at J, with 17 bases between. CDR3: CASSQLGGVLGGNTIYF. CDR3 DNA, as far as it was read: TGTGCCAGCAGCCAACTCGGGGGGGTCCTGGGTGGAAACACC.

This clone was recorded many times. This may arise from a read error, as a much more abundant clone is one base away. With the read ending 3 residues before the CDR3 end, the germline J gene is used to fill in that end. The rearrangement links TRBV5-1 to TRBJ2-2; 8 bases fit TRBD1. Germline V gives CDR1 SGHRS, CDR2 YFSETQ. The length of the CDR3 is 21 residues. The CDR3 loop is CASSSPGGFGTGGSGANVLFF. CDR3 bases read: TGCGCCAGCAGCTCCCCAGGAGGGTTCGGGACAGGAGGCTCTGGGGCCAACGTG.

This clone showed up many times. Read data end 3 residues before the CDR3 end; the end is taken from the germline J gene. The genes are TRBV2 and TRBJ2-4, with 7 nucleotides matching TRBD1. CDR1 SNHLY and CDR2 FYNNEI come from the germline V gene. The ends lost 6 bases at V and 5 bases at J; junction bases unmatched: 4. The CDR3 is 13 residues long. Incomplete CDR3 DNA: TGTGCCAGCAGGGTTGACAGGGAAAACATT. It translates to CASRVDRENI. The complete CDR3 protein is CASRVDRENIQYF.

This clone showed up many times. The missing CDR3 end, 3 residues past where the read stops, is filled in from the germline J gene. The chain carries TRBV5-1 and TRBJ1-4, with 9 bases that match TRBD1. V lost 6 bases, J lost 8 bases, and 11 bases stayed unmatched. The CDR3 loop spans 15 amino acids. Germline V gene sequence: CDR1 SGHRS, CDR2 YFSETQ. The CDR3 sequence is CASTTGTGLDEKLFF. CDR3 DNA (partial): TGCGCCAGCACCACCGGGACAGGGCTAGACGAAAAA.

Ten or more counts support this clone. The CDR3 bases that were read are TGTGCCAGCAGCTCGGGGACTAGCGCGGCCTATGAG. This sequence encodes CASSSGTSAAYE. The complete CDR3 protein is CASSSGTSAAYEQFF. This chain uses TRBV7-6 with TRBJ2-1, with 10 nucleotides matching TRBD2. The CDR3 end falls 3 residues outside the read, so it is completed with the germline J gene. The CDR3 spans 15 residues. V lost 4 bases and J lost 8; bases outside the gene matches: 8. Germline CDR1 and CDR2: SGHVS and FNYEAQ. The full variable domain, its missing parts supplied by reference TRBV7-6 and TRBJ2-1, is GAGVSQSPRYKVTKRGQDVALRCDPISGHVSLYWYRQALGQGPEFLTYFNYEAQQDKSGLPNDRFSAERPEGSISTLTIQRTEQRDSAMYRCASSSGTSAAYEQFFGPGTRLTVL.